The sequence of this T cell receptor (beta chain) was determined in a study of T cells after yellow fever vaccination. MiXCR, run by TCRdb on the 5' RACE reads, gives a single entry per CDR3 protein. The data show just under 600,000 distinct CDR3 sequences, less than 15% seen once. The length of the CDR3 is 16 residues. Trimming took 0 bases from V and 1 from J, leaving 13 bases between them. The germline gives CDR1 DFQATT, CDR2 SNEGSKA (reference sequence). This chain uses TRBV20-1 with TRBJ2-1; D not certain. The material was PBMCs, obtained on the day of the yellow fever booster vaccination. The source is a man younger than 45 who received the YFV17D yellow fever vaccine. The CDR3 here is CSARDQTEPSYNEQFF. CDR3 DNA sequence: TGCAGTGCTAGAGATCAAACGGAACCGTCCTACAATGAGCAGTTCTTC.